This TCR beta chain is drawn from a study of human thymus T cells. TCRdb's table, derived via immunoSEQ multiplex PCR, lists solely in-frame clones and lacks some. Seen here are 45,000 to 50,000 clones, roughly 94% observed once, and the top ten hold about 0.16%. This clonotype originated in a girl younger than two with a congenital heart defect but otherwise immunologically healthy. The specimen sequenced was blood.

The CDR3 DNA is TGCAGTGCCGTGCGAGGAAACATTCAGTACTTC. As protein: CSAVRGNIQYF. J is TRBJ2-4 and V is TRBV20-1; D uncertain. CDR1 and CDR2 from the germline V gene are DFQATT and SNEGSKA (reference sequence). Trimming pared 6 bases from V and 6 bases from J, leaving 9 bases between. The CDR3 is made up of 11 amino acids.